This TCR beta chain originates from a study of regulatory T cells in long-lasting Graves disease. The V gene end was trimmed by 5 bases and the J gene end by 6 bases; junction bases not matched to a gene: 11. The CDR3 loop spans 14 amino acids. Germline V gene data show CDR1 as DFQATT and CDR2 as SNEGSKA (reference sequence). Relying on iRepertoire HTBI primers and Arm-PCR of CDR3 regions, the team built TCR beta libraries. Original handling: Sequenced samples collectively carried 60 to 75 TRBV and 14 TRBJ segments. Via MiXCR, TCRdb re-called the multiplex PCR reads, giving one row per CDR3 protein. The V and J calls here are based on TCRdb, not the publication. The sample consists of about 500,000 distinct CDR3 sequences, around 15% of them appearing once. Time point defined: newly diagnosed GD, antithyroid drugs for less than 3 months. PBMC-derived RNA was used for the TCR library. This sample was shared with a second study, whose subject was T cells in Graves' hyperthyroidism and ophthalmopathy. This second study notes: Absence of ophthalmopathy progression within 18 months defined stable Graves' hyperthyroidism.

V usage is TRBV20-1 and J usage is TRBJ2-5; 8 bases match TRBD2. The sequenced sample was peripheral blood mononuclear cells (PBMCs), obtained at new diagnosis, from a patient treated with antithyroid drugs. The TCR was taken from a man aged 40-49 years with Graves disease. This chain's CDR3 is CSAGGRGGLKTQYF. CDR3 bases: TGCAGTGCTGGGGGTCGGGGGGGGCTGAAGACCCAGTACTTC.